The source of this TCR beta chain is a study of T cell repertoires in cytomegalovirus infection. Study summary: Public TCR beta signatures were indicative of both CMV infection and a matching HLA type.

Using its own MiXCR run on the reads, TCRdb lists one record per CDR3 protein. The sample holds about 320,000 distinct CDR3 sequences; more than 8% are singletons and the top ten take over 3.5%. This CDR3 region has 14 residues. Per the germline V gene, CDR1 is DFQATT and CDR2 is SNEGSKA (reference sequence). V lost 1 base to trimming and J lost 7 bases; unmatched junction nucleotides: 5. On this clonotype: Its antigen is currently unknown.

Overall study results and limits: The study found HLA-C-restricted CMV-specific TCR beta clonotypes dominating the ex vivo response. Carriage of CMV together with the relevant HLA was identifiable through cumulative public TCR beta family frequency.

The TCR comes from a human donor in good health (CMV status not recorded). Some clones in this sample may be carry-over from other donors' samples. The V and J genes are TRBV20-1 and TRBJ2-3, with 10 bases matching TRBD2. The sequenced sample was PBMCs. The CDR3 protein is CSARVAGGGNTQYF. The CDR3 DNA sequence: TGCAGTGCTAGAGTAGCGGGAGGAGGTAATACGCAGTATTTT.